This T cell receptor (beta chain) derives from a study of cytomegalovirus exposure and HLA in healthy donors. Background on the study: The 130 or so validation repertoires and the roughly 680 first-cohort repertoires shared a platform, a later analysis reported. Study-level results: The investigators catalogued 164 TCR beta chains as cytomegalovirus-associated. For cytomegalovirus status, the classifier reportedly gave diagnoses with high specificity and sensitivity.

The CDR3 has 13 amino acids. The germline V gene has CDR1 MDHEN and CDR2 SYDVKM. Trimming shortened V by 5 bases and J by 5 bases, and 10 bases separated the two germline ends. Produced via immunoSEQ multiplex PCR; TCRdb's table is partial and in-frame only. The table lists 85,000 to 130,000 clones, 88% of them singletons. As to this clone: The antigen is undetermined.

The donors were in the approximately 130-subject validation cohort, distinct from the roughly 670-subject first cohort. This sequence joins TRBV28 and TRBJ1-5; no firm D call. Sequencing was performed on PBMCs. The receptor's source is a woman aged 18-30 years in good health and CMV-seropositive. The CDR3 sequence: CASSMESDQPQHF. In nucleotides, the CDR3 is TGTGCCAGCAGTATGGAGTCCGATCAGCCCCAGCATTTT.